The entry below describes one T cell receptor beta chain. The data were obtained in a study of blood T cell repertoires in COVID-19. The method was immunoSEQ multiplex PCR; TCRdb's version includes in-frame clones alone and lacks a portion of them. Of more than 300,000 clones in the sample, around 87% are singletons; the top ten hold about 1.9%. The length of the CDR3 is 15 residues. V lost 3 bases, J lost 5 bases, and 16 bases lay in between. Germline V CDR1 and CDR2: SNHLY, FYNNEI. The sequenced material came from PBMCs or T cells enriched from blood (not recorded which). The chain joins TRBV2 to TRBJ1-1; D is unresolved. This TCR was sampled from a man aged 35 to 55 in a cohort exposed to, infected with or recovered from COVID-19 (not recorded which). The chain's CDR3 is CASSENGIARTEAFF. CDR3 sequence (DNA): TGTGCCAGCAGTGAGAACGGAATTGCTAGGACTGAAGCTTTCTTT.